The present entry profiles one T cell receptor (beta chain) with its context. Its antigen is as yet unknown. The sample comes from a study of shared clonotypes between healthy human individuals. The repertoire was sequenced with immunoSEQ multiplex PCR; TCRdb's copy has only in-frame clones and lacks some. The sample comprises 2,500,000 or so clones, over 85% of which are singletons, and more than 0.35% rests with the top ten. In germline, CDR1 is MNHNS, CDR2 SASEGT. CDR3 size: 13 residues. Trimming removed 10 bases from V and 3 bases from J, with 13 bases in between. Study-wide findings and caveats: Several donors had around 5% of their naive CD4 clonotypes in common. Sequencing depth was expected to affect clonotype sharing among donors.

The origin of this receptor is a man aged 18 to 29 in good health. Some clones in this sample may be carry-over from other donors' samples. The chain links TRBV6-1 to TRBJ1-5, with D perhaps matching TRBD1 (6 bases). The sample consisted of naive CD4+ T cells from PBMCs. Subset meaning: CD45RA+ positively selected. The CDR3 is CATNGQNNQPQHF. The CDR3 DNA reads TGTGCCACCAACGGACAGAACAATCAGCCCCAGCATTTT.